This T cell receptor beta chain was observed in a study of blood T cell repertoires in COVID-19. Study-wide background: From the United States, Italy and Spain came samples of acute and convalescent COVID-19. Sample material is recorded as cDNA or gDNA derived from T cells, B-cell-depleted T cells, or PBMCs.

Original analysis: Quantification of nucleated cells was approximated via reference gene primer amplification. The data were produced by immunoSEQ multiplex PCR, yet TCRdb's version contains in-frame clones alone and is incomplete. D and trimming come from the DNA, and the V and J calls and clone size come from that table. The sample yields under 200,000 clones, around four fifths seen once. This clone appeared a single time. Sequencing was performed on peripheral blood. The origin of this receptor is an older man with acute or convalescent COVID-19.

CDR3 DNA sequence: TGTGCCAGCAGCTTCAGCGGGGAAGAGACCCAGTACTTC. It encodes CASSFSGEETQYF. The V call is TRBV5-4, the J call TRBJ2-5, with 7 bases fitting TRBD2. The germline V gene encodes CDR1 SGHNT and CDR2 YYREEE (reference sequence). CDR3 length: 13 amino acids. J gave up 3 bases and V 2 bases, and 1 base lay outside the gene matches.